This T cell receptor (beta chain) emerged from a study of T cell responses to AZD1222 COVID-19 vaccine. Overall study findings and caveats: At study baseline, merely five or six AZD1222 recipients were seropositive. Females outnumbered males among donors, who were mostly white British; clonal diversity was possibly underestimated.

Concerning this clone: Its antigen is unknown.

This table comes from immunoSEQ multiplex PCR, and its TCRdb copy is limited to in-frame clones, with some not included. The sample records about 100,000 clones, around nine tenths being singletons. V dropped 4 bases and J dropped 8; count of bases not matched to a gene: 11. The CDR3 is 16 amino acids. Germline CDR1 is SGHRS and CDR2 is YFSETQ. This chain uses TRBV5-1 with TRBJ2-5; 13 nucleotides line up with TRBD2. The sample was peripheral blood, taken on day 0 of AZD1222 vaccination. This TCR came from an adult in good health. The CDR3 protein is CASSLGLAGPIVTQYF. The CDR3 DNA is TGCGCCAGCAGCCTGGGACTAGCGGGACCGATCGTTACCCAGTACTTC. The full variable domain, in which reference TRBV5-1 and TRBJ2-5 provide the parts outside the CDR3, is KAGVTQTPRYLIKTRGQQVTLSCSPISGHRSVSWYQQTPGQGLQFLFEYFSETQRNKGNFPGRFSGRQFSNSRSEMNVSTLELGDSALYLCASSLGLAGPIVTQYFGPGTRLLVL.